The 10 T cell receptor beta chains presented below share a single source sample, sequenced in a study of cytomegalovirus exposure and HLA in healthy donors. The method was immunoSEQ multiplex PCR; TCRdb's version includes in-frame clones alone and lacks a portion of them. This table holds around 60,000 clones, 92% found once. The sample comprised PBMCs. The receptors here all came from a woman aged 18 to 35 in good health and CMV-seronegative.

The chain employs TRBV28 and TRBJ1-2; D might be TRBD1 (6 bases). Germline assignment: CDR1 MDHEN and CDR2 SYDVKM. This CDR3 contains 12 residues. Trimming removed 10 bases from V and 3 bases from J, with 12 bases in between. CDR3 bases: TGTGCCACGCTAGGGGGGGACTATGGCTACACCTTC. Translated, it gives CATLGGDYGYTF.

This sequence joins TRBV27 and TRBJ2-7, with D possibly TRBD1 on 6 matching bases. CDR1 and CDR2 (germline): MNHEY, SMNVEV (reference sequence). V lost 5 bases and J 3 bases, leaving 14 bases between the germline ends. This CDR3 spans 14 amino acids. Here the CDR3 reads CASSITGTFYEQYF. The CDR3 DNA is TGTGCCAGCAGTATTACAGGGACGTTCTACGAGCAGTACTTC.

V and J are TRBV7-9 and TRBJ1-1, with 9 bases fitting TRBD1. Germline CDR1 SEHNR, CDR2 FQNEAQ (reference sequence). J was trimmed by 2 bases and V by 5 bases; bases with no gene match: 3. The CDR3 has 14 residues. For the CDR3, the DNA is TGTGCCAGCAGCCTGGACAGGGGAAACACTGAAGCTTTCTTT. It codes for CASSLDRGNTEAFF.

This clone was seen once. The V and J genes are TRBV9 and TRBJ1-2; D is ambiguous. The germline V and J ends were trimmed by 4 bases and 8 bases, with 18 bases remaining between them. There are 14 residues in the CDR3. The germline gives CDR1 SGDLS, CDR2 YYNGEE. The CDR3 is CASSPLGRAGGYTF. Here the CDR3 DNA reads TGTGCCAGCAGCCCTCTAGGGAGGGCGGGAGGCTACACCTTC.

This chain links TRBV28 with TRBJ2-1; 7 bases are a match to TRBD1. This CDR3 is built from 16 residues. Trimming took 6 bases from V and 5 from J; bases not matched to a gene: 13. Per germline, CDR1 MDHEN and CDR2 SYDVKM. The CDR3, as DNA: TGTGCCAGCAGCCCCCTCGACAGGGAAGGGGACAATGAGCAGTTCTTC. It yields the protein CASSPLDREGDNEQFF.

This chain connects TRBV6-4 to TRBJ2-2, with TRBD1 as a possible D gene (6 bases). CDR3 size: 14 residues. Trimming removed 3 bases from V and 3 bases from J, with 8 bases in between. The germline gives CDR1 MRHNA, CDR2 SNTAGT. CDR3 loop: CASSEGQYTGELFF. The CDR3 DNA sequence: TGTGCCAGCAGTGAAGGACAGTACACCGGGGAGCTGTTTTTT.

This clone turned up a few times. The chain joins TRBV4-1 to TRBJ2-1; D remains unclear. CDR1 is MGHRA and CDR2 is YSYEKL in the germline V gene. V was trimmed by 3 bases and J by 0 bases, leaving 9 bases between them. The CDR3 loop spans 15 amino acids. CDR3 nucleotides: TGCGCCAGCAGCCAGTTGATGAGCTCCTACAATGAGCAGTTCTTC. This gives the protein CASSQLMSSYNEQFF.

The chain uses TRBV28 and TRBJ1-2, with D maybe TRBD1 (5 bases). CDR1 is MDHEN and CDR2 is SYDVKM in the germline V gene. The V end lost 6 bases, the J end lost 0 bases, and 5 bases lay between the germline ends. This CDR3 has 12 amino acids. Written as DNA, the CDR3 is TGTGCCAGCAGGGACACTAACTATGGCTACACCTTC. Its protein product is CASRDTNYGYTF.

This chain connects TRBV7-6 to TRBJ2-5; TRBD2 aligns across 9 bases. V gave up 1 base and J gave up 1 base; unmatched junction bases: 7. The germline CDR1 and CDR2 sequences are SGHVS and FNYEAQ. This CDR3 region has 17 residues. This CDR3 reads CASSLDGLAGLQETQYF. For the CDR3, the DNA is TGTGCCAGCAGCTTAGATGGGCTAGCGGGGCTCCAAGAGACCCAGTACTTC.

This chain links TRBV18 with TRBJ2-7, with D maybe TRBD1 (5 bases). There are 14 residues in the CDR3. The germline CDR1 and CDR2 sequences are KGHSH and LQKENI. V dropped 3 bases and J dropped 2 bases, with 11 bases sitting between them. The CDR3 DNA reads as TGTGCCAGCTCACCCGCCGGACATACCTACGAGCAGTACTTC. The encoded protein is CASSPAGHTYEQYF.